There are a few counts of the clone carrying this T cell receptor beta chain. V lost 6 bases to trimming and J lost 3 bases, with 14 bases between them. Germline V gives CDR1 KGHSH, CDR2 LQKENI. The CDR3 covers 14 residues. The library targeted TCRbeta and was prepared with unique molecular identifiers. TCRdb used MiXCR to reprocess the PCR reads, holding one entry per CDR3 protein. The table lists about 540,000 distinct CDR3 sequences, 15% to 20% of them singletons. The sample comes from a study of T-cell reconstitution after alpha-beta-depleted transplantation in children. The sample consisted of PBMCs from the stem cell graft donor, taken from the stem cell graft. The chain combines TRBV18 with TRBJ1-2, with D possibly being TRBD1 (6 bases). The receptor comes from a human donor who donated a stem cell graft to a child with acute lymphoblastic leukemia. CDR3 sequence (DNA): TGTGCCAGCTCGCCCTTTGGGGGCGACTATGGCTACACCTTC. Residues: CASSPFGGDYGYTF.